These T cell receptor beta chains were read from a single sample in a study of T-cell reconstitution after alpha-beta-depleted transplantation in children. TCRdb itself ran the PCR reads through MiXCR, one entry per CDR3 protein. Among over 200,000 distinct CDR3 sequences listed, approximately 9.5% were seen once. The sample here was PBMCs from the stem cell graft donor, taken from the stem cell graft. The receptors here all came from a human donor who donated a stem cell graft to a child with acute lymphoblastic leukemia. Both conserved end residues are part of each CDR3. Each record gives: clone size, D gene, V gene, J gene, CDR3 protein, CDR3 DNA. D genes are given only for firm matches. Not all rows give a size; the values are once, few, many and, for expanded clones, a class.

size: many
D: TRBD1
V: TRBV11-3
J: TRBJ1-2
CDR3: CASSLGPTVGQGSGSGGYTF
DNA: TGTGCCAGCAGCTTGGGCCCTACCGTAGGACAGGGTTCTGGGTCTGGTGGCTACACCTTC

size: few
D: NA
V: TRBV5-1
J: TRBJ2-3
CDR3: CASSGQSPTGTQYF
DNA: TGCGCCAGCAGTGGACAGTCCCCCACTGGTACGCAGTATTTT

size: few
D: NA
V: TRBV14
J: TRBJ2-3
CDR3: CASSQYPTTADTQYF
DNA: TGTGCCAGCAGCCAATATCCGACGACGGCCGATACGCAGTATTTT

size: many
D: NA
V: TRBV7-2
J: TRBJ2-3
CDR3: CASSLAAVTDTQYF
DNA: TGTGCCAGCAGCTTAGCAGCGGTCACAGATACGCAGTATTTT

size: few
D: NA
V: TRBV10-3
J: TRBJ1-5
CDR3: CAISESPRGNQPQHF
DNA: TGTGCCATCAGTGAGTCCCCCAGGGGCAATCAGCCCCAGCATTTT

size: many
D: NA
V: TRBV3-1
J: TRBJ2-5
CDR3: CASSRGGNQETQYF
DNA: TGTGCCAGCAGCCGAGGGGGAAATCAAGAGACCCAGTACTTC

size: few
D: TRBD1
V: TRBV13
J: TRBJ1-1
CDR3: CASSHKQGRGTEAFF
DNA: TGTGCCAGCAGCCACAAACAGGGGAGAGGCACTGAAGCTTTCTTT

size: many
D: TRBD1
V: TRBV28
J: TRBJ2-2
CDR3: CASSLNTGVTGELFF
DNA: TGTGCCAGCAGTTTAAACACAGGGGTCACCGGGGAGCTGTTTTTT

size: NA
D: NA
V: TRBV5-6
J: TRBJ1-1
CDR3: CASQDVDGALAPEAFF
DNA: TGTGCCAGCCAAGACGTAGACGGGGCTTTAGCTCCAGAAGCTTTCTTT

size: NA
D: NA
V: TRBV7-9
J: TRBJ2-3
CDR3: CASSSEGTTDTQYF
DNA: TGTGCCAGCAGCTCCGAGGGCACCACAGATACGCAGTATTTT

size: NA
D: TRBD2
V: TRBV29-1
J: TRBJ2-1
CDR3: CSAIGRESYNEQFF
DNA: TGCAGCGCCATCGGGAGGGAGTCCTACAATGAGCAGTTCTTC

size: few
D: TRBD1
V: TRBV6-1
J: TRBJ1-5
CDR3: CASRGQLDQPQHF
DNA: TGTGCCAGCAGGGGACAGCTAGATCAGCCCCAGCATTTT

size: many
D: TRBD1
V: TRBV2
J: TRBJ2-5
CDR3: CASGDSRQETQYF
DNA: TGTGCCAGCGGGGACAGCCGCCAAGAGACCCAGTACTTC

size: NA
D: NA
V: TRBV20-1
J: TRBJ2-1
CDR3: CSARAAHRGGDNEQFF
DNA: TGCAGTGCTAGAGCCGCCCACAGGGGAGGGGACAATGAGCAGTTCTTC

size: few
D: TRBD1
V: TRBV4-3
J: TRBJ2-7
CDR3: CASSQDFRTGATPSYEQYF
DNA: TGCGCCAGCAGCCAAGATTTTCGGACAGGGGCTACTCCTTCCTACGAGCAGTACTTC

size: many
D: TRBD2
V: TRBV6-1
J: TRBJ2-1
CDR3: CASSNSGGPLNEQFF
DNA: TGTGCCAGCAGCAATAGCGGGGGGCCCTTAAATGAGCAGTTCTTC

size: few
D: NA
V: TRBV5-1
J: TRBJ1-1
CDR3: CASSLGEGTGTEAFF
DNA: TGCGCCAGCAGCTTGGGGGAGGGGACTGGCACTGAAGCTTTCTTT

size: few
D: TRBD1
V: TRBV7-8
J: TRBJ2-7
CDR3: CASSLVETVIPRGYEQYF
DNA: TGTGCCAGCAGCTTAGTTGAGACAGTAATTCCCAGGGGGTACGAGCAGTACTTC

size: few
D: NA
V: TRBV5-1
J: TRBJ2-3
CDR3: CASTSVGSGDTQYF
DNA: TGCGCCAGCACCTCGGTAGGGTCCGGAGATACGCAGTATTTT

size: many
D: NA
V: TRBV12-3/TRBV12-4
J: TRBJ2-2
CDR3: CASSSLSRGPPAGELFF
DNA: TGTGCCAGCAGCTCCCTGTCGCGCGGGCCCCCTGCCGGGGAGCTGTTTTTT

size: NA
D: NA
V: TRBV7-6
J: TRBJ2-3
CDR3: CASSDYPAGTDTQYF
DNA: TGTGCCAGCAGCGATTACCCAGCCGGCACAGATACGCAGTATTTT

size: few
D: NA
V: TRBV25-1
J: TRBJ2-5
CDR3: CASSAGGLETQYF
DNA: TGTGCCAGCAGTGCCGGGGGTTTGGAGACCCAGTACTTC

size: many
D: NA
V: TRBV5-1
J: TRBJ1-2
CDR3: CASSLDLRGYTF
DNA: TGCGCCAGCAGCTTGGATTTAAGAGGCTACACCTTC

size: many
D: NA
V: TRBV29-1
J: TRBJ2-7
CDR3: CSAQWTESYEQYF
DNA: TGCAGCGCACAATGGACGGAATCCTACGAGCAGTACTTC

size: many
D: NA
V: TRBV27
J: TRBJ2-3
CDR3: CASRPTGLDTQYF
DNA: TGTGCCAGCAGACCTACAGGGTTAGATACGCAGTATTTT

size: NA
D: TRBD2
V: TRBV6-5
J: TRBJ2-7
CDR3: CASSYSWRGGVGEQYF
DNA: TGTGCCAGCAGTTACTCCTGGCGGGGGGGCGTAGGCGAGCAGTACTTC

size: few
D: TRBD1
V: TRBV6-1
J: TRBJ1-2
CDR3: CASSKDQGAYGYTF
DNA: TGTGCCAGCAGTAAAGATCAGGGGGCTTATGGCTACACCTTC

size: few
D: NA
V: TRBV29-1
J: TRBJ2-2
CDR3: CSATDTGELFF
DNA: TGCAGCGCGACAGACACCGGGGAGCTGTTTTTT

size: few
D: NA
V: TRBV5-5
J: TRBJ2-2
CDR3: CASSLTPPNWANTGELFF
DNA: TGTGCCAGCAGCTTAACCCCCCCAAATTGGGCCAACACCGGGGAGCTGTTTTTT

size: NA
D: NA
V: TRBV11-3
J: TRBJ2-7
CDR3: CASSFNIQGFQPFYEQYF
DNA: TGTGCCAGCAGCTTCAACATACAGGGTTTCCAGCCCTTCTACGAGCAGTACTTC

size: NA
D: TRBD1
V: TRBV19
J: TRBJ1-2
CDR3: CASSTDRTGTYGYTF
DNA: TGTGCCAGTAGTACCGACAGGACAGGGACCTATGGCTACACCTTC

size: NA
D: NA
V: TRBV7-8
J: TRBJ1-6
CDR3: CASSLALGSPLHF
DNA: TGTGCCAGCAGCCTCGCTCTGGGGTCACCCCTCCACTTT

size: few
D: NA
V: TRBV2
J: TRBJ2-1
CDR3: CASRTVTSYNEQFF
DNA: TGTGCCAGTAGGACAGTTACCTCCTACAATGAGCAGTTCTTC

size: many
D: NA
V: TRBV6-2/TRBV6-3
J: TRBJ2-7
CDR3: CASTSTRQVSYEQYF
DNA: TGTGCCAGCACCTCAACCCGACAGGTCTCCTACGAGCAGTACTTC

size: many
D: NA
V: TRBV3-1
J: TRBJ2-2
CDR3: CASSQGLTSRGELFF
DNA: TGTGCCAGCAGCCAAGGCCTGACGTCCCGCGGGGAGCTGTTTTTT

size: NA
D: NA
V: TRBV5-6
J: TRBJ2-7
CDR3: CASSLEYKGVEQYF
DNA: TGTGCCAGCAGCTTGGAGTACAAGGGAGTCGAGCAGTACTTC

size: many
D: NA
V: TRBV12-3/TRBV12-4
J: TRBJ1-6
CDR3: CASSPGPNSPLHF
DNA: TGTGCCAGCAGTCCAGGACCTAATTCACCCCTCCACTTT

size: few
D: NA
V: TRBV10-3
J: TRBJ2-7
CDR3: CAIRDRYEQYF
DNA: TGTGCCATCAGGGACCGCTACGAGCAGTACTTC

size: NA
D: NA
V: TRBV2
J: TRBJ2-7
CDR3: CASSWTESYEQYF
DNA: TGTGCCAGCAGTTGGACAGAATCTTACGAGCAGTACTTC

size: many
D: NA
V: TRBV3-1
J: TRBJ2-4
CDR3: CASSLVAENIQYF
DNA: TGTGCCAGCAGCCTCGTGGCAGAAAACATTCAGTACTTC

size: NA
D: NA
V: TRBV11-2
J: TRBJ2-4
CDR3: CASSLVGGAKNIQYF
DNA: TGTGCCAGCAGCTTAGTCGGGGGCGCCAAAAACATTCAGTACTTC

size: many
D: NA
V: TRBV7-9
J: TRBJ2-1
CDR3: CASSKLLGTGWTNEQFF
DNA: TGTGCCAGCAGCAAATTATTGGGTACAGGGTGGACAAATGAGCAGTTCTTC

size: NA
D: TRBD1
V: TRBV27
J: TRBJ2-7
CDR3: CASSSPGTGYNEQYF
DNA: TGTGCCAGCAGTTCCCCCGGGACAGGGTACAACGAGCAGTACTTC

size: many
D: NA
V: TRBV6-2/TRBV6-3
J: TRBJ2-6
CDR3: CASSPTSGANVLTF
DNA: TGTGCCAGCAGCCCGACCTCTGGGGCCAACGTCCTGACTTTC

size: few
D: TRBD1
V: TRBV7-9
J: TRBJ1-6
CDR3: CASSATGTGFSPLHF
DNA: TGTGCCAGCAGTGCTACCGGGACAGGGTTTTCACCCCTCCACTTT

size: few
D: NA
V: TRBV9
J: TRBJ2-2
CDR3: CASIGGLRNTGELFF
DNA: TGTGCCAGCATCGGGGGCCTCCGGAACACCGGGGAGCTGTTTTTT

size: many
D: TRBD2
V: TRBV20-1
J: TRBJ2-1
CDR3: CSAGLAGASSYNEQFF
DNA: TGCAGTGCTGGACTAGCGGGAGCTAGCTCCTACAATGAGCAGTTCTTC

size: many
D: NA
V: TRBV29-1
J: TRBJ1-2
CDR3: CSVREETVYGYTF
DNA: TGCAGCGTACGGGAGGAGACAGTCTATGGCTACACCTTC